Below are 26 T cell receptor beta chains sequenced from a single sample in a study of blood T cells in healthy people across ages. Alongside a J-beta primer mix, a sample-barcoded 5' primer served in a second PCR lasting roughly 7 to 12 cycles. MiXCR was run by TCRdb on the 5' RACE reads, yielding one entry per CDR3 protein. The sample holds roughly 1.5 million distinct CDR3 sequences; 40% to 45% are singletons and the top ten take about 3.8%. Sequenced sample: blood. The receptors here all came from a woman aged 18-35 years in good health.

The table lists this clonotype with a few counts. The chain links TRBV6-2 or TRBV6-3 to TRBJ2-5, with D possibly matching TRBD1 (5 bases). V was pared by 6 bases and J by 3 bases, with 8 bases between. The CDR3 length is 12 residues. The germline V gene has CDR1 MNHEY and CDR2 SVGEGT. CDR3 region: CASSKTEETQYF. The CDR3 DNA follows: TGTGCCAGCAGCAAGACAGAAGAGACCCAGTACTTC.

The J gene is TRBJ2-7, the V gene TRBV2; D is tentatively TRBD1 or TRBD2 (6 bases each). The germline V and J ends were trimmed by 5 bases and 0 bases, with 11 bases remaining between them. From germline, CDR1 is SNHLY and CDR2 FYNNEI. CDR3 size: 14 residues. The CDR3 DNA reads as TGTGCCAGCAGTAAACAGGGAGGCTCCTACGAGCAGTACTTC. Its translation is CASSKQGGSYEQYF.

A few counts support this clonotype. The chain recombines TRBV6-5 with TRBJ2-1, with 10 bases identical to TRBD1. The germline CDR1 and CDR2 sequences are MNHEY and SVGAGI. Trimming took 6 bases from V and 8 from J; bases not matched to a gene: 10. The CDR3 sequence is 15 residues long. The CDR3 coding sequence is TGTGCCAGCAGCCCCACCGGGACAGGGGCCTATGAGCAGTTCTTC. Its translation is CASSPTGTGAYEQFF.

V is TRBV2 and J is TRBJ2-3; D is unclear. CDR1 is SNHLY, CDR2 FYNNEI, per germline. The CDR3 loop spans 14 amino acids. With 7 bases removed from V and 3 bases from J, the gap between germline ends came to 14 bases. The CDR3 loop is CASTGRTFTDTQYF. The CDR3 region has the DNA TGTGCCAGCACGGGTCGAACCTTTACAGATACGCAGTATTTT.

This clonotype has a count of ten or more. The chain carries TRBV9 and TRBJ1-1, with D perhaps matching TRBD1 (5 bases). The CDR3 covers 14 residues. Per the germline V gene, CDR1 is SGDLS and CDR2 is YYNGEE. V dropped 4 bases and J dropped 0 bases, with 10 bases sitting between them. The DNA for the CDR3 is TGTGCCAGCAGCCCTCCAGGGTTGAACACTGAAGCTTTCTTT. Translation gives CASSPPGLNTEAFF.

The chain recombines TRBV7-9 with TRBJ2-7, with D perhaps given as TRBD1 or TRBD2 (5 bases each). CDR1 is SEHNR and CDR2 is FQNEAQ in the germline V gene (reference sequence). The CDR3 sequence is 17 residues long. V was pared by 6 bases and J by 0 bases, with 21 bases between. The chain's CDR3 is CASRPSLRDGSSYEQYF. CDR3 nucleotide sequence: TGTGCCAGCAGACCATCCCTCCGGGACGGATCCTCCTACGAGCAGTACTTC.

To note about this clonotype: A much larger clonotype is one base distant, so this may be a read error. V is TRBV4-2 and J is TRBJ2-7; no clear D. CDR1 and CDR2 from the germline V gene are LGHNA and YNFKEQ. The V end was cut by 1 base, the J end by 7 bases, with 14 bases between. This CDR3 comprises 14 residues. The CDR3 nucleotides read TGTGCCAGCAGCCAAGTGAGCTCCTACAATGAGCAGTACTTC. This gives the protein CASSQVSSYNEQYF.

The gene calls are TRBV6-2 or TRBV6-3 and TRBJ2-5; 7 bases agree with TRBD1. This CDR3 contains 15 residues. V trimming: 4 bases; J trimming: 2 bases; junction bases outside the gene matches: 7. Per germline, CDR1 MNHEY and CDR2 SVGEGT. CDR3: CASSSQGMGQETQYF. The CDR3 DNA reads TGTGCCAGCAGTTCACAGGGGATGGGACAAGAGACCCAGTACTTC.

In DNA, the CDR3 is TGTGCCAGCAGTCCACTCGAACAGGGGAACACTGAAGCTTTCTTT. Its translation is CASSPLEQGNTEAFF. This chain joins TRBV12-3 or TRBV12-4 and TRBJ1-1; possibly TRBD1 for D (6 bases). The CDR3 is made up of 15 amino acids. Trimming cost V 5 bases and J 1 base, with 14 bases left between them.

V is TRBV3-1 and J is TRBJ2-1; D is possibly TRBD2 (5 bases). The CDR3 extends over 15 amino acids. Germline V gives CDR1 LGHDT, CDR2 YNNKEL (reference sequence). V was clipped by 6 bases and J by 0 bases, with 12 bases between them. CDR3 bases: TGTGCCAGCAGTCTCGGACTTCCCTCCTACAATGAGCAGTTCTTC. Residues: CASSLGLPSYNEQFF.

This clonotype occurred a few times. The chain combines TRBV2 with TRBJ2-7; 7 bases agree with TRBD2. The CDR3 has 13 residues. Germline V gene data show CDR1 as SNHLY and CDR2 as FYNNEI. J was trimmed by 2 bases and V by 10 bases; bases with no gene match: 8. The CDR3 is CAILADRTYEQYF. Written as DNA, the CDR3 is TGTGCCATCCTAGCGGATAGGACCTACGAGCAGTACTTC.

This clonotype has only a few counts. The V gene is TRBV20-1, the J gene TRBJ2-3; 10 nucleotides agree with TRBD1. Germline V gene lookup returns CDR1 DFQATT and CDR2 SNEGSKA (reference sequence). This CDR3 contains 16 residues. V lost 0 bases, J lost 2 bases, and 5 bases stayed unmatched. The CDR3 DNA follows: TGCAGTGCTAGAGATTTCGGGACAGGGGACACAGATACGCAGTATTTT. Translating it yields CSARDFGTGDTDTQYF.

The chain has TRBV9 and TRBJ2-5, with D possibly matching TRBD2 (5 bases). The closer fit of TRBJ2-7 to the DNA end suggests the J call may be wrong. The CDR3 runs to 15 residues. The germline V gene has CDR1 SGDLS and CDR2 YYNGEE. The chain's CDR3 is CASSVGGSPVNEQYF. CDR3 nucleotides: TGTGCCAGCAGCGTAGGAGGGTCCCCCGTCAACGAGCAGTACTTC.

This clonotype was picked up a small number of times. The rearrangement links TRBV4-3 to TRBJ1-2; TRBD1 agrees at 7 bases. Looked up from germline, CDR1 is LGHNA and CDR2 is YSLEER. This CDR3 spans 13 amino acids. J gave up 8 bases and V 7 bases, and 10 bases lay outside the gene matches. CDR3 DNA: TGCGCCAGCACCTCGAGGGGGCTAAGCGGCTACACCTTC. Protein product: CASTSRGLSGYTF.

This clonotype came up a few times. Given a much more abundant clone one base away, this may be a read error. V gene TRBV7-2 combines with J gene TRBJ2-7; D unresolved. The germline gives CDR1 SGHTA, CDR2 FQGNSA. V was shortened by 2 bases and J by 5 bases, with 10 bases between the two germline ends. This CDR3 is built from 13 residues. The CDR3 region is CASSLFTFHEQYF. CDR3 nucleotides: TGTGCCAGCAGCTTATTCACTTTCCACGAGCAGTACTTC.

This clonotype showed up just a few times. The gene calls are TRBV27 and TRBJ1-6, with 7 positions matching TRBD1. V lost 3 bases to trimming and J lost 9 bases; unmatched junction nucleotides: 8. CDR3 length: 15 residues. Per germline, CDR1 MNHEY and CDR2 SMNVEV (reference sequence). The chain's CDR3 is CASSFLTGSSSPLHF. The DNA for the CDR3 is TGTGCCAGCAGTTTCCTGACAGGGAGTAGTTCACCCCTCCACTTT.

This clonotype was detected a few times. The chain combines TRBV7-9 with TRBJ1-5; D remains unclear. Per germline, CDR1 SEHNR and CDR2 FQNEAQ (reference sequence). Trimming stripped 3 bases from V and 7 bases from J, with 10 bases between. This CDR3 region has 13 residues. The CDR3 here is CASSFGDRQPQHF. The CDR3 DNA reads as TGTGCCAGCAGCTTCGGGGATAGGCAGCCCCAGCATTTT.

The chain has TRBV6-6 and TRBJ2-7; TRBD2 matches at 10 bases. V trimming: 0 bases; J trimming: 6 bases; junction bases outside the gene matches: 11. Looked up from germline, CDR1 is MNHNY and CDR2 is SVGAGI (reference sequence). The CDR3 totals 17 residues. The CDR3, as DNA: TGTGCCAGCAGTTACTCGAGTCCCCTAGCGGGAGTTCGCGAGCAGTACTTC. This sequence encodes CASSYSSPLAGVREQYF.

This clonotype has more than one count but fewer than ten. The chain has TRBV7-9 and TRBJ2-6; 7 bases align to TRBD2. The V gene end was trimmed by 1 base and the J gene end by 0 bases; junction bases not matched to a gene: 9. CDR1 and CDR2 from the germline V gene are SEHNR and FQNEAQ (reference sequence). CDR3 length equals 19 residues. The CDR3 here is CASSLVRGSTFSGANVLTF. CDR3 sequence (DNA): TGTGCCAGCAGCTTAGTGCGGGGGTCCACCTTCTCTGGGGCCAACGTCCTGACTTTC.

Concerning this clonotype itself: A read error may explain this, as a much larger clone is one base away. The chain employs TRBV25-1 and TRBJ2-6; a weak D match, TRBD2 (6 bases). The CDR3 sequence is 14 residues long. Germline V gene sequence: CDR1 MGHDK, CDR2 SYGVNS. The V end was cut by 6 bases, the J end by 0 bases, with 6 bases between. In DNA form, the CDR3 reads TGTGCCAGCAGGGGGGGCTCTGGGGCCAACGTCCTGACTTTC. As protein: CASRGGSGANVLTF.

The chain couples TRBV18 to TRBJ2-5; D possibly uses TRBD1 or TRBD2 (5 bases each). Trimming shortened V by 8 bases and J by 11 bases, and 21 bases separated the two germline ends. The CDR3 consists of 13 residues. Germline loops: CDR1 KGHSH, CDR2 LQKENI. CDR3 loop: CASATGTESGQYF. The CDR3 bases are TGTGCCAGCGCAACCGGGACGGAGTCAGGGCAGTACTTC.

This clonotype was recorded a few times. The rearrangement joins TRBV29-1 to TRBJ1-4, with D uncertain. The V gene lost 0 bases and the J gene lost 7 bases, with 9 bases spanning the gap. This CDR3 is 13 amino acids long. Germline V gene sequence: CDR1 SQVTM, CDR2 ANQGSEA. CDR3 nucleotides: TGCAGCGTTGAAGAGTTCGCGGTTGAAAAACTGTTTTTT. Encoded protein: CSVEEFAVEKLFF.

The rearrangement uses TRBV28 and TRBJ2-3; the D gene is possibly TRBD2 (6 bases). Germline-derived CDR1 and CDR2 are MDHEN and SYDVKM. Deletions cut 4 bases from V and 1 base from J, with 15 bases between. The CDR3 extends over 16 amino acids. The CDR3, as DNA: TGTGCCAGCAGTTGCGCGGGCGGGATCGGCACAGATACGCAGTATTTT. It encodes CASSCAGGIGTDTQYF.

This clonotype occurred a few times. The chain has TRBV14 and TRBJ1-6, with D hard to call. Trimming took 4 bases from V and 8 from J, leaving 6 bases between them. Germline V gene sequence: CDR1 SGHDN, CDR2 FVKESK. The CDR3 is 12 amino acids. CDR3: CASSRLYSPLHF. Written as DNA, the CDR3 is TGTGCCAGCAGCCGTTTATATTCACCCCTCCACTTT.

The chain combines TRBV2 with TRBJ2-1, with a possible D match to TRBD1 (6 bases). The CDR3 extends over 13 amino acids. V lost 6 bases to trimming and J lost 8 bases, with 14 bases between them. The germline V gene has CDR1 SNHLY and CDR2 FYNNEI. The CDR3 DNA reads as TGTGCCAGCAGGGCAGGACAGTACGATGAGCAGTTCTTC. Residues: CASRAGQYDEQFF.

The chain employs TRBV20-1 and TRBJ2-7, with 10 nucleotides matching TRBD2. The CDR3 spans 16 residues. Germline loops: CDR1 DFQATT, CDR2 SNEGSKA (reference sequence). The junction had 12 bases not matched to a gene; V was cut back by 2 bases and J by 5 bases. CDR3 coding DNA: TGCAGTGCTAGAAATCGACTACTAGCGGGATTGAACGAGCAGTACTTC. Protein sequence: CSARNRLLAGLNEQYF.